Each of the 27 T cell receptor beta chains below was sequenced from the same sample in a study of shared clonotypes between healthy human individuals. Only CD45RO-negative cells positively selected for CCR7 counted as naive CD8 cells, so terminally differentiated effector memory CD45RA+ cells were excluded. TCRdb's copy holds only in-frame clones and misses some; the assay was immunoSEQ multiplex PCR. The sample consists of around 600,000 clones, roughly 98% of them appearing once. Material for sequencing was naive CD8+ T cells sorted from blood. These receptors originate from a man aged 25-45 years in good health.

The chain joins TRBV7-9 to TRBJ2-7; D possibly corresponds to TRBD2 (6 bases). Looked up from germline, CDR1 is SEHNR and CDR2 is FQNEAQ (reference sequence). Trimming shortened V by 4 bases and J by 2 bases, and 15 bases separated the two germline ends. The CDR3 is made up of 15 amino acids. CDR3 nucleotides: TGTGCCAGCAGCTCCGCCCCGGGGGTTACCTACGAGCAGTACTTC. Translating it yields CASSSAPGVTYEQYF.

The chain employs TRBV7-2 and TRBJ1-5; D possibly corresponds to TRBD1 (6 bases). Trimming pared 0 bases from V and 1 base from J, leaving 13 bases between. Germline CDR1 SGHTA, CDR2 FQGNSA. CDR3 size: 17 residues. CDR3 residues: CASSLAYRGGSNQPQHF. Here the CDR3 DNA reads TGTGCCAGCAGCTTAGCGTATAGAGGGGGAAGCAATCAGCCCCAGCATTTT.

The chain employs TRBV5-6 and TRBJ2-7; no reliable D call. V lost 0 bases, J lost 4 bases, and 8 bases lay in between. CDR3 length equals 13 residues. The germline gives CDR1 SGHDT, CDR2 YYEEEE. CDR3 protein: CASSLGPDYEQYF. Written as DNA, the CDR3 is TGTGCCAGCAGCTTGGGACCTGATTACGAGCAGTACTTC.

This chain uses TRBV6-1 with TRBJ2-5; 11 nucleotides align to TRBD2. This CDR3 contains 18 residues. Per germline, CDR1 MNHNS and CDR2 SASEGT. J was trimmed by 2 bases and V by 2 bases; bases with no gene match: 10. The CDR3 nucleotides are TGTGCCAGCAGTGAATGGGGACTAGCGGAGGGAAGTCAAGAGACCCAGTACTTC. Translated, it gives CASSEWGLAEGSQETQYF.

J is TRBJ2-2 and V is TRBV4-2; the match to TRBD1 covers 9 bases. With 1 base clipped from V and 1 base from J, the junction kept 10 bases outside the gene matches. Germline CDR1 and CDR2: LGHNA and YNFKEQ. The length of the CDR3 is 19 residues. The CDR3 region is CASSQGHDRGVKNTGELFF. In DNA form, the CDR3 reads TGTGCCAGCAGCCAAGGCCACGACAGGGGGGTGAAGAACACCGGGGAGCTGTTTTTT.

The chain couples TRBV2 to TRBJ1-1; 12 nucleotides line up with TRBD1. The CDR3 runs 15 residues. Per germline, CDR1 SNHLY and CDR2 FYNNEI. V lost 10 bases, J lost 3 bases, and 9 bases stayed unmatched. The CDR3 DNA follows: TGTGCCACCCCCGGGACAGGGGGCTGGGACACTGAAGCTTTCTTT. Protein: CATPGTGGWDTEAFF. The variable domain in full, with the rest retrieved from reference TRBV2 and TRBJ1-1, is EPEVTQTPSHQVTQMGQEVILRCVPISNHLYFYWYRQILGQKVEFLVSFYNNEISEKSEIFDDQFSVERPDGSNFTLKIRSTKLEDSAMYFCATPGTGGWDTEAFFGQGTRLTVV.

CDR3 nucleotides: TGTGCCAGCAGCCCGCGGACTAGCGGGTACTACAATGAGCAGTTCTTC. This encodes CASSPRTSGYYNEQFF. This sequence joins TRBV9 and TRBJ2-1; 11 bases align to TRBD2. V shed 4 bases, J shed 3 bases, and the junction held 6 bases outside the gene matches. The CDR3 covers 16 residues. CDR1 is SGDLS, CDR2 YYNGEE, per germline.

The chain uses TRBV9 and TRBJ2-7; 8 positions match TRBD2. The CDR3 totals 16 residues. Germline V gene lookup returns CDR1 SGDLS and CDR2 YYNGEE. The J segment lost 3 bases and the V segment lost 3 bases, leaving 11 bases of the junction unmatched. The CDR3 DNA reads TGTGCCAGCAGCGCGGGCCGGGAGGGGAGGTTCTACGAGCAGTACTTC. The encoded protein is CASSAGREGRFYEQYF.

The chain employs TRBV7-9 and TRBJ1-1; weak D call: TRBD1 (5 bases). V lost 3 bases and J 1 base, leaving 12 bases between the germline ends. Germline V lookup: CDR1 SEHNR, CDR2 FQNEAQ (reference sequence). The CDR3 is 15 residues long. CDR3 coding DNA: TGTGCCAGCAGCTTTAAGCTGGGGGGGAACACTGAAGCTTTCTTT. It is translated as CASSFKLGGNTEAFF.

V usage is TRBV5-1 and J usage is TRBJ2-7, with D tentatively TRBD1 (6 bases). The germline V gene has CDR1 SGHRS and CDR2 YFSETQ. The CDR3 extends over 14 amino acids. V was clipped by 0 bases and J by 0 bases, with 7 bases between them. The CDR3 nucleotides are TGCGCCAGCAGCTTGGGGACAGCCTCCTACGAGCAGTACTTC. Protein sequence: CASSLGTASYEQYF.

As regards this clone: The identical CDR3 is also encoded by other nucleotide sequences in the sample. The DNA for the CDR3 is TGTGCCAGCAGTCTTCGACGGTCCTACGAGCAGTACTTC. It yields the protein CASSLRRSYEQYF. This chain links TRBV27 with TRBJ2-7; no clear D. The CDR3 sequence is 13 residues long. The V end was cut by 5 bases, the J end by 1 base, with 9 bases between. Germline values: CDR1 MNHEY, CDR2 SMNVEV (reference sequence).

The chain couples TRBV19 to TRBJ2-7; 9 positions agree with TRBD1. The CDR3 totals 14 residues. Germline-derived CDR1 and CDR2 are LNHDA and SQIVND (reference sequence). Trimming removed 4 bases from V and 4 bases from J; junction bases left unmatched: 5. The CDR3 DNA sequence: TGTGCCAGTAGTAGATGGACAGGGGAATACGAGCAGTACTTC. Its protein is CASSRWTGEYEQYF.

The chain has TRBV4-1 and TRBJ2-1; D is unresolved. Per germline, CDR1 MGHRA and CDR2 YSYEKL. This CDR3 has 13 residues. Trimming took off 0 bases at V and 8 bases at J, with 8 bases between the two ends. DNA of the CDR3: TGCGCCAGCAGCCAAGATTTCGGCCATGAGCAGTTCTTC. This sequence encodes CASSQDFGHEQFF.

The chain couples TRBV7-9 to TRBJ1-2; D might be TRBD1 (6 bases). V lost 3 bases, J lost 3 bases, and 14 bases lay in between. The CDR3 extends over 15 amino acids. CDR1 is SEHNR and CDR2 is FQNEAQ in the germline V gene (reference sequence). CDR3 protein: CASSLPGDVDYGYTF. The CDR3 region has the DNA TGTGCCAGCAGCTTGCCAGGGGATGTGGACTATGGCTACACCTTC.

This rearrangement joins TRBV7-2 to TRBJ2-7, with D uncertain. CDR3 length: 15 residues. CDR1 SGHTA and CDR2 FQGNSA come from the germline V gene. Deletions cut 6 bases from V and 2 bases from J, with 17 bases between. CDR3 amino acids: CASSEHHNGPYEQYF. CDR3 nucleotides: TGTGCCAGCAGTGAACACCACAATGGCCCCTACGAGCAGTACTTC.

The CDR3 spells CASSWLNTGELFF. The CDR3 nucleotides are TGCGCCAGCAGTTGGTTGAACACCGGGGAGCTGTTTTTT. This chain joins TRBV10-2 and TRBJ2-2; D call uncertain. Germline V gene sequence: CDR1 WSHSY, CDR2 SAAADI. Trimming left V 5 bases short and J 1 base short, with 5 bases between. The CDR3 is 13 amino acids.

Only one count was recorded for this clone. The chain links TRBV4-1 to TRBJ2-7, with no clear D. Germline lookup yields CDR1 MGHRA and CDR2 YSYEKL. The CDR3 length is 15 residues. V shed 4 bases and J shed 3 bases, with 16 bases lying between them. CDR3 DNA sequence: TGCGCCAGCAGCCCAGAGACAACGTCGGACTACGAGCAGTACTTC. Translated: CASSPETTSDYEQYF.

This clone was seen just once. The rearrangement uses TRBV6-5 and TRBJ2-7; 7 bases agree with TRBD1. V trimming: 0 bases; J trimming: 5 bases; junction bases outside the gene matches: 10. Germline CDR1 MNHEY, CDR2 SVGAGI. The CDR3 contains 16 residues. CDR3 protein: CASSYSETGIIHEQYF. CDR3 DNA: TGTGCCAGCAGTTACTCGGAGACAGGGATAATCCACGAGCAGTACTTC.

V gene TRBV5-4 combines with J gene TRBJ2-5; possible D gene TRBD2, 5 bases. The J call may be wrong; the DNA end is better matched by TRBJ2-7. The germline CDR1 and CDR2 sequences are SGHNT and YYREEE (reference sequence). The CDR3 covers 16 residues. CDR3 residues: CASSLTLSKGSYEQYF. CDR3 nucleotide sequence: TGTGCCAGCAGCTTGACGCTTAGCAAAGGGAGCTACGAGCAGTACTTC.

The rearrangement joins TRBV5-8 to TRBJ2-7; D might be TRBD1 (6 bases). V was pared by 4 bases and J by 2 bases, with 10 bases between. This CDR3 has 13 amino acids. CDR1 and CDR2 from the germline V gene are SGHTS and YDEGEE. The CDR3 spells CASSVGQPYEQYF. In DNA form, the CDR3 reads TGTGCCAGCAGCGTCGGACAGCCCTACGAGCAGTACTTC.

V is TRBV11-2 and J is TRBJ2-7; D possibly corresponds to TRBD1 (5 bases). CDR1 is SGHAT, CDR2 FQNNGV, per germline. V was clipped by 4 bases and J by 0 bases, with 10 bases between them. The CDR3 is 14 residues long. CDR3 sequence reads: CASSWGWPSYEQYF. DNA for the CDR3: TGTGCCAGCAGCTGGGGCTGGCCCTCCTACGAGCAGTACTTC.

The rearrangement links TRBV11-2 to TRBJ2-7; possibly TRBD1 for D (6 bases). The CDR3 is 13 residues long. V was shortened by 10 bases and J by 2 bases, with 15 bases between the two germline ends. In germline, CDR1 is SGHAT, CDR2 FQNNGV. This CDR3 reads CAIAQGLAYEQYF. The CDR3, as DNA: TGTGCCATCGCACAGGGTCTCGCCTACGAGCAGTACTTC.

The J gene is TRBJ2-1, the V gene TRBV7-9; D is undetermined. Trimming cost V 2 bases and J 10 bases, with 24 bases left between them. The CDR3 is 17 residues long. Germline V lookup: CDR1 SEHNR, CDR2 FQNEAQ (reference sequence). The CDR3 is CASSLPLGHTSLGEQFF. The DNA for the CDR3 is TGTGCCAGCAGCTTACCCCTAGGGCATACGAGTTTGGGGGAGCAGTTCTTC.

The CDR3: CASSSLRRGDQETQYF. DNA of the CDR3: TGTGCCAGCAGCTCCCTTCGCCGGGGGGACCAAGAGACCCAGTACTTC. The V call is TRBV11-2, the J call TRBJ2-5, with 7 bases that match TRBD2. CDR3 length: 16 amino acids. Germline CDR1 reads SGHAT; CDR2 reads FQNNGV. J gave up 0 bases and V 4 bases, and 8 bases lay outside the gene matches.

V and J are TRBV29-1 and TRBJ2-5; tentative D call: TRBD2 (5 bases). The CDR3 runs 15 residues. V was shortened by 2 bases and J by 1 base, with 14 bases between the two germline ends. Germline assignment: CDR1 SQVTM and CDR2 ANQGSEA. The DNA of the CDR3 is TGCAGCGTTGAAAGAGTTTGGGAGTCCCAAGAGACCCAGTACTTC. It is translated as CSVERVWESQETQYF.

The chain recombines TRBV27 with TRBJ2-2; possible D gene TRBD1, 5 bases. Trimming took off 6 bases at V and 2 bases at J, with 13 bases between the two ends. The CDR3 sequence is 15 residues long. Germline V gene sequence: CDR1 MNHEY, CDR2 SMNVEV (reference sequence). The CDR3, as DNA: TGTGCCAGCAGGACAGACAACACAAACACCGGGGAGCTGTTTTTT. Amino acid sequence: CASRTDNTNTGELFF.

This sequence joins TRBV7-9 and TRBJ2-7, with D unclear. V was cut by 4 bases and J by 6 bases, with 10 bases left in between. CDR3 size: 12 residues. Germline assignment: CDR1 SEHNR and CDR2 FQNEAQ (reference sequence). CDR3 sequence reads: CASSSHSPEQYF. Written as DNA, the CDR3 is TGTGCCAGCAGCTCCCATAGCCCCGAGCAGTACTTC.